This T cell receptor (beta chain) was recovered during a study of OX40 agonist ivuxolimab in advanced cancers. The CDR3 extends over 19 amino acids. The ends lost 3 bases at V and 2 bases at J; junction bases unmatched: 9. Per the germline V gene, CDR1 is SGHRS and CDR2 is YFSETQ. This clone was counted once. Sequencing was performed with immunoSEQ multiplex PCR; in TCRdb, only in-frame clones are kept and a portion is missing. The sample records 55,000 to 65,000 clones, roughly 85% being singletons. The source of this sequence is an adult with an advanced solid tumor such as melanoma, head and neck, liver or kidney cancer. Source: CD4+ or CD8+ T cells sorted from blood, taken in a trial of the OX40 agonist ivuxolimab. The chain is built from TRBV5-1 and TRBJ2-2; 14 nucleotides line up with TRBD2. The CDR3 loop is CASSYLGTSGSFNTGELFF. The CDR3 coding sequence is TGCGCCAGCAGCTATTTAGGGACTAGCGGGAGTTTCAACACCGGGGAGCTGTTTTTT.